These T cell receptor beta chains were read from a single sample in a study of shared clonotypes between healthy human individuals. The assay was immunoSEQ multiplex PCR, and TCRdb's table has in-frame clones only and misses some. The sample contains 2.5 million or so clones, 90% to 95% of which appear only once. Input material: naive CD4+ T cells sorted from blood. Receptors originate from a man aged 18 to 30 in good health. Each CDR3 is given with its conserved first and last residue. The D gene is left open where the match is weak. Rows may omit the clone size; those that give it use once, few, many or a size class.

>NA|TRBV11-2|NA|11|TRBJ2-7
TGTGCCAGCAGCCGGGGGATGGAGCAGTACTTC
CASSRGMEQYF
>NA|TRBV19|once|14|TRBJ2-7
TGTGCCAGTAGTAATGGGCCGAGCTCCTACGAGCAGTACTTC
CASSNGPSSYEQYF
>NA|TRBV2|NA|13|TRBJ2-2
TGTGCCAGCAGCTGGTCCAACACCGGGGAGCTGTTTTTT
CASSWSNTGELFF
>NA|TRBV6-6|NA|13|TRBJ2-7
TGTGCCAGCCACAACACCCAGACCTACGAGCAGTACTTC
CASHNTQTYEQYF
>TRBD1|TRBV2|NA|15|TRBJ2-2
TGTGCCAGCAGTCAACAGGGGATGAGCACTGGGGAGCTGTTTTTT
CASSQQGMSTGELFF
>NA|TRBV29-1|NA|12|TRBJ1-5
TGCAGCGTACGGGACGGGAGGCAGCCCCAGCATTTT
CSVRDGRQPQHF
>TRBD1|TRBV27|once|15|TRBJ1-4
TGTGCCAGCAGTGCTTCAGGGGGCGGATTTGAAAAACTGTTTTTT
CASSASGGGFEKLFF
>NA|TRBV2|NA|14|TRBJ2-2
TGTGCCAGCAACGGATGGCCGGGAGCCGGGGAGCTGTTTTTT
CASNGWPGAGELFF
>NA|TRBV28|once|16|TRBJ2-7
TGTGCCAGCACGAACCTGCGGGCCTTGGGGTCCTACGAGCAGTACTTC
CASTNLRALGSYEQYF
>TRBD1|TRBV28|NA|13|TRBJ1-5
TGTGCCAGCAGCCACCGACAGGGGCAGCCCCAGCATTTT
CASSHRQGQPQHF
>NA|TRBV15|NA|15|TRBJ1-2
TGTGCCACCAGCAGAGATTCAGGGTTAGGCTATGGCTACACCTTC
CATSRDSGLGYGYTF
>TRBD2|TRBV7-9|NA|17|TRBJ2-2
TGTGCCAGCAGCTTAGGCTCTAGCGGGAGTCAAACCGGGGAGCTGTTTTTT
CASSLGSSGSQTGELFF
>NA|TRBV7-2|NA|13|TRBJ2-3
TGTGCCAGCAGCTCGGTCACAGGGGATACGCAGTATTTT
CASSSVTGDTQYF
>NA|TRBV7-9|once|13|TRBJ2-1
TGTGCCAGCAGCACCGATTCCCGACAAAAGCAGTTCTTC
CASSTDSRQKQFF
>NA|TRBV5-4|NA|16|TRBJ2-1
TGTGCCAGCAGCTCAACAGGGAGTTGGACCTACAATGAGCAGTTCTTC
CASSSTGSWTYNEQFF
>NA|TRBV30|NA|17|TRBJ1-5
TGTGCCTGGAGTCCATCACTTGGGGCTCTCGGCAATCAGCCCCAGCATTTT
CAWSPSLGALGNQPQHF
>NA|TRBV18|NA|13|TRBJ2-1
TGTGCCAGCTCACCTCGGCAGGTCAATGAGCAGTTCTTC
CASSPRQVNEQFF
>NA|TRBV6-1|NA|16|TRBJ2-3
TGTGCCAGCAGTGAATCCGCAAGAGGGAGCACAGATACGCAGTATTTT
CASSESARGSTDTQYF
>NA|TRBV18|NA|13|TRBJ2-1
TGTGCCAGCTCACCAACAGCGAACAATGAGCAGTTCTTC
CASSPTANNEQFF
>NA|TRBV4-3|once|17|TRBJ1-3
TGCGCCAGCAGCCAAGATACAGGCTTTCTCTCTGGAAACACCATATATTTT
CASSQDTGFLSGNTIYF